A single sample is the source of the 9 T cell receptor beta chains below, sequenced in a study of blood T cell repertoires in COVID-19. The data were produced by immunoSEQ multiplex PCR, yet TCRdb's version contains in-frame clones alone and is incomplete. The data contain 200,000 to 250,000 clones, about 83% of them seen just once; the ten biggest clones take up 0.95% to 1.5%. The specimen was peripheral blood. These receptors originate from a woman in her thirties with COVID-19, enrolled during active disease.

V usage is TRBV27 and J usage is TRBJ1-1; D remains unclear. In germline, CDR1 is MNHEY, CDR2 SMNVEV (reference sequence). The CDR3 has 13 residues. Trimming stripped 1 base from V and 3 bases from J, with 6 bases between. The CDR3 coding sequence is TGTGCCAGCAGTTTATACCGGGACACTGAAGCTTTCTTT. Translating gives CASSLYRDTEAFF.

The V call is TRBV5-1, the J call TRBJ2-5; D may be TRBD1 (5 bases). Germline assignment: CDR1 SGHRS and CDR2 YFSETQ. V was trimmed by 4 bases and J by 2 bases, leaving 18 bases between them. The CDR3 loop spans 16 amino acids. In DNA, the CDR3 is TGCGCCAGCAGCGCAGACAGAGAGAACGAGCAAGAGACCCAGTACTTC. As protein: CASSADRENEQETQYF. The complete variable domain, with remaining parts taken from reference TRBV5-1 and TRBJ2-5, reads KAGVTQTPRYLIKTRGQQVTLSCSPISGHRSVSWYQQTPGQGLQFLFEYFSETQRNKGNFPGRFSGRQFSNSRSEMNVSTLELGDSALYLCASSADRENEQETQYFGPGTRLLVL.

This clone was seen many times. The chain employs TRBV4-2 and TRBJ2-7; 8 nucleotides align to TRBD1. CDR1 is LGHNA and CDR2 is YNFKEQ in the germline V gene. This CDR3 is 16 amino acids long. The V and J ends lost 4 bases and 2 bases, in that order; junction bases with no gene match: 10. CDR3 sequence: CASSPEGGQAPYEQYF. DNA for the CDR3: TGTGCCAGCAGCCCCGAGGGGGGACAGGCGCCCTACGAGCAGTACTTC.

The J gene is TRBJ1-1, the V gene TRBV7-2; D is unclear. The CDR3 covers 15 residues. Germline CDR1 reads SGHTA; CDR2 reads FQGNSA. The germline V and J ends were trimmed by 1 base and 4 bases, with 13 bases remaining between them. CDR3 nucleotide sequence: TGTGCCAGCAGCTTAGTCTTGGGCGCCACCACTGAAGCTTTCTTT. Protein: CASSLVLGATTEAFF. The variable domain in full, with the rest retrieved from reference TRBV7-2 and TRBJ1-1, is GAGVSQSPSNKVTEKGKDVELRCDPISGHTALYWYRQSLGQGLEFLIYFQGNSAPDKSGLPSDRFSAERTGGSVSTLTIQRTQQEDSAVYLCASSLVLGATTEAFFGQGTRLTVV.

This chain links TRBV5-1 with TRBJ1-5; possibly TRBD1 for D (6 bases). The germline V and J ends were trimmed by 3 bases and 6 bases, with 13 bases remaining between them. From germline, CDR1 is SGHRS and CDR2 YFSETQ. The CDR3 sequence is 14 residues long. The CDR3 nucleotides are TGCGCCAGCAGCTCCGAAGGGGGAATTCAGCCCCAGCATTTT. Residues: CASSSEGGIQPQHF.

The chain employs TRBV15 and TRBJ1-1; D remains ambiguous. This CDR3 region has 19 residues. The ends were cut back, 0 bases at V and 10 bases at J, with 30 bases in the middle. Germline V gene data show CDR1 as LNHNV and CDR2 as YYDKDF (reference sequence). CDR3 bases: TGTGCCACCAGCAGAGATGAAGGCGGCGCCGACCCGGTGAGGAATAGAGCTTTCTTT. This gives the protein CATSRDEGGADPVRNRAFF. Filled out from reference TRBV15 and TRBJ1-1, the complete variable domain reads DAMVIQNPRYQVTQFGKPVTLSCSQTLNHNVMYWYQQKSSQAPKLLFHYYDKDFNNEADTPDNFQSRRPNTSFCFLDIRSPGLGDTAMYLCATSRDEGGADPVRNRAFFGQGTRLTVV.

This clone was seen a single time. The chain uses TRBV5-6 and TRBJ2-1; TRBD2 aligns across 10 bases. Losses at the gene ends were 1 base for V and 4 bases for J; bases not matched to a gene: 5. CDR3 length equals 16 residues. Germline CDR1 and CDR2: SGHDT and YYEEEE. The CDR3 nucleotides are TGTGCCAGCAGCTTGCCCCGACTAGCGGGTTACAATGAGCAGTTCTTC. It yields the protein CASSLPRLAGYNEQFF.

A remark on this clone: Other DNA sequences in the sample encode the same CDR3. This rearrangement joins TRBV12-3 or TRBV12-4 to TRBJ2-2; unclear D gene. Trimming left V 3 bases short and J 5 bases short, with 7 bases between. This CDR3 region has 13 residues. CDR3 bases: TGTGCCAGCAGTTTCCGAGGTACCGGGGAGCTGTTTTTT. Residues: CASSFRGTGELFF.

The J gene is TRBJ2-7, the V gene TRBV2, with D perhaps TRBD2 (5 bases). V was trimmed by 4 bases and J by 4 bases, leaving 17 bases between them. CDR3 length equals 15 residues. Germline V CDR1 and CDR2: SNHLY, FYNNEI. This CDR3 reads CASSAQSRVGYEQYF. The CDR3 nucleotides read TGTGCCAGCAGTGCTCAGTCGAGGGTGGGATACGAGCAGTACTTC. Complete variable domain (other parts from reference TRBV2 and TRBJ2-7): EPEVTQTPSHQVTQMGQEVILRCVPISNHLYFYWYRQILGQKVEFLVSFYNNEISEKSEIFDDQFSVERPDGSNFTLKIRSTKLEDSAMYFCASSAQSRVGYEQYFGPGTRLTVT.